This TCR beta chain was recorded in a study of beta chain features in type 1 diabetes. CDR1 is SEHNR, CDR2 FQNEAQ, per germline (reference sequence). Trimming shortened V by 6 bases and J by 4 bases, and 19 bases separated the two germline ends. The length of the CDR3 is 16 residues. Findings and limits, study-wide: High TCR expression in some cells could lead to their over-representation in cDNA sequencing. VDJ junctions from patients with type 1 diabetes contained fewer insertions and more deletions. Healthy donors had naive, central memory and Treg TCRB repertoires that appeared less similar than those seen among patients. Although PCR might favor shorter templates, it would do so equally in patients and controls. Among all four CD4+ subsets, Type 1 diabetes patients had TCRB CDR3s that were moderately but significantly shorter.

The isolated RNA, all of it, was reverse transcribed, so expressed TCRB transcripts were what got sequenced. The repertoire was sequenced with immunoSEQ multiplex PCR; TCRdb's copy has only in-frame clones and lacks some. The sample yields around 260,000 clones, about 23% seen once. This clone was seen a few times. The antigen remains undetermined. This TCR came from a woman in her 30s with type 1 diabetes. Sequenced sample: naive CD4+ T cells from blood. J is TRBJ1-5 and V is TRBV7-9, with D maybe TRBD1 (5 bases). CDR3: CASSSGVFESNQPQHF. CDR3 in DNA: TGTGCCAGCAGTTCGGGGGTATTTGAGTCGAATCAGCCCCAGCATTTT.